Detailed here is one TCR beta chain. Use of 60 Vbeta and 13 Jbeta primers characterized the PCR. Clones were sequenced by immunoSEQ multiplex PCR, and TCRdb holds only the in-frame ones, with some missing. Among 210,000 or so clones, roughly 81% were seen once, and the ten largest hold 0.2% to 0.25%. The data are from a study of cytomegalovirus exposure and HLA in healthy donors. CDR1 and CDR2 from the germline V gene are MDHEN and SYDVKM. The CDR3 spans 11 residues. Trimming pared 5 bases from V and 4 bases from J, leaving 5 bases between. The clonotype comes from a girl aged 2 to 10 in good health and CMV-seronegative. The rearrangement joins TRBV28 to TRBJ2-5, with D unresolved. Sequenced input: PBMCs. CDR3 nucleotide sequence: TGTGCCAGCAGTCGCAGAGAGACCCAGTACTTC. Translated: CASSRRETQYF.